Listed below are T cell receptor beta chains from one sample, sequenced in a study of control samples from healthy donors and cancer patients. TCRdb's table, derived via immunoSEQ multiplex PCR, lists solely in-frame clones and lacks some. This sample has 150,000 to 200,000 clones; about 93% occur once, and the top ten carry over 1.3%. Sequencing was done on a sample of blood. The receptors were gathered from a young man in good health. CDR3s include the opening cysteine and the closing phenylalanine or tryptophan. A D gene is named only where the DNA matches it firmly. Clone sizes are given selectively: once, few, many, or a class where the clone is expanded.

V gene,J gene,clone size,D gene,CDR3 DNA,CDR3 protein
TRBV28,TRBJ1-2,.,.,TGTGCCAGCAGTTTGGTATTCGGGGGCAACTATGGCTACACCTTC,CASSLVFGGNYGYTF
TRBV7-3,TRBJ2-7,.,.,TGTGCCAGCAGCTCGGACAGCCTCTCTGGCGAGCAGTACTTC,CASSSDSLSGEQYF
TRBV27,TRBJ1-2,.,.,TGTGCCAGCAGTTTATCCCTCAACTATGGCTACACCTTC,CASSLSLNYGYTF
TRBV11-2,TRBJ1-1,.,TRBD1,TGTGCCAGCAGCTTAGTTCGTGGACAGGGTGACACTGAAGCTTTCTTT,CASSLVRGQGDTEAFF
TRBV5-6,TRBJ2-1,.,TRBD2,TGTGCCAGCAGCTTTCTAGCGGGGCGGTACAATGAGCAGTTCTTC,CASSFLAGRYNEQFF
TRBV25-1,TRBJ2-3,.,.,TGTGCCAGCAGTGTATCAGGACGCTCCCGGGATACGCAGTATTTT,CASSVSGRSRDTQYF
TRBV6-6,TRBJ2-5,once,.,TGTGCCAGCACCCTAATAGCGGAAGAGACCCAGTACTTC,CASTLIAEETQYF
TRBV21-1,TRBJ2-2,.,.,TGTGCCAGGGACAGGGAAGGCACCGGGGAGCTGTTTTTT,CARDREGTGELFF
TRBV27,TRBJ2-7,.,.,TGTGCCAGCAGTTTAAACCCAAAGGACGAGCAGTACTTC,CASSLNPKDEQYF
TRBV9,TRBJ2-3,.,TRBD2,TGTGCCAGCAGCGTAGCGACTAGCCCGACCACAGATACGCAGTATTTT,CASSVATSPTTDTQYF
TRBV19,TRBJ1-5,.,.,TGTGCCAGTAGTATAGATCTCGCAGGTTATAGCAATCAGCCCCAGCATTTT,CASSIDLAGYSNQPQHF
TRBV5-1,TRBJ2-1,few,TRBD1,TGCGCCAGCAGCACACAGGGGGCCCAGGAGCAGTTCTTC,CASSTQGAQEQFF
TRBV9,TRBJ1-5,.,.,TGTGCCAGCAGCGTAGCGGACAGTTTCGATCAGCCCCAGCATTTT,CASSVADSFDQPQHF
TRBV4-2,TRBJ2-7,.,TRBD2,TGTGCCAGCAGCCAAGTTAGCACTAGCGGGGGGACCTACGAGCAGTACTTC,CASSQVSTSGGTYEQYF
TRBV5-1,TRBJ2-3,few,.,TGCGCCAGCAGCTTTGGGGGGACAGATACGCAGTATTTT,CASSFGGTDTQYF
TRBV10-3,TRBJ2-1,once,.,TGTGCCATCAGTGACCGTTTGAATGAGCAGTTCTTC,CAISDRLNEQFF
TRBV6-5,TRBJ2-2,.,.,TGTGCCAGCAGATCAGGGGGGCAGAACACCGGGGAGCTGTTTTTT,CASRSGGQNTGELFF
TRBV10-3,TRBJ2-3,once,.,TGTGCCATCAGTGATCGAGGGGCGCCGTTGGGCGCGAAACCAGATACGCAGTATTTT,CAISDRGAPLGAKPDTQYF
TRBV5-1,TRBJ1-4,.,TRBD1,TGCGCCAGCAACGGACAGGGAGCGCCTAATGAAAAACTGTTTTTT,CASNGQGAPNEKLFF
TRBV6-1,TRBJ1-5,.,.,TGTGCCAGCAGTGAAGGGAATCAGCCCCAGCATTTT,CASSEGNQPQHF
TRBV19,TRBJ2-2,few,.,TGTGCCAGTAGTATTCGCACGGAGGACACCGGGGAGCTGTTTTTT,CASSIRTEDTGELFF
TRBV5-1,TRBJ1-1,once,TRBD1,TGCGCCAGCAGCTTGACGCTCGGGACAGCTGAAGCTTTCTTT,CASSLTLGTAEAFF
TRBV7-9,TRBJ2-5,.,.,TGTGCCAGCAGCTCGCTTCCAGGGGAGACCCAGTACTTC,CASSSLPGETQYF
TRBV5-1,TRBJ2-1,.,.,TGCGCCAGCAGCTGGGGACATGGATCGCCGAATGAGCAGTTCTTC,CASSWGHGSPNEQFF
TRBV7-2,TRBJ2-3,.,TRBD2,TGTGCCAGCAGCTTACGGGGGGGAATCACAGATACGCAGTATTTT,CASSLRGGITDTQYF